The following is a TCR beta chain sequence with its context. Its antigen is not identified. Several immunoSEQ plates held equal portions of the genomic DNA taken from each subset. Clones were read by immunoSEQ multiplex PCR, and TCRdb kept only the in-frame ones, dropping some. Of about 480,000 clones listed, about 79% are singletons. This specimen comes from a study of shared clonotypes between healthy human individuals. Broader study findings: Collection of samples was limited to blood; tissue repertoires likely differ.

Donors were healthy HIV-negative adults without recently reported acute infections or vaccinations. Germline assignment: CDR1 SNHLY and CDR2 FYNNEI. V dropped 6 bases and J dropped 0; count of bases not matched to a gene: 12. This CDR3 spans 18 amino acids. The receptor comes from a woman between 35 and 50 years old in good health. Some clones in this sample may be carry-over from other donors' samples. Sequences were obtained from PBMCs. This chain uses TRBV2 with TRBJ2-1, with 9 positions matching TRBD2. The CDR3 DNA follows: TGTGCCAGCAGAACTATGAGTAGTAGCGGGGGCTCCTACAATGAGCAGTTCTTC. Amino acid sequence: CASRTMSSSGGSYNEQFF.